Sequencing of this TCR beta chain was carried out in a study of shared clonotypes between healthy human individuals. Findings and caveats of the study: Shared clonotypes across all four donors exceeded non-shared ones in generation probability.

Concerning this clone: What it binds is not known.

TCRdb's copy holds only in-frame clones and misses some; the assay was immunoSEQ multiplex PCR. The data hold around 1.9 million clones, with just under 95% observed a single time. Trimming took 4 bases from V and 5 from J; bases not matched to a gene: 9. Germline lookup yields CDR1 SEHNR and CDR2 FQNEAQ (reference sequence). The CDR3 consists of 16 residues. Naive CD8 cells comprised CD45RO-negative, CCR7-positively selected cells, excluding terminally differentiated effector memory CD45RA+ cells. The chain links TRBV7-9 to TRBJ2-2; 8 bases match TRBD2. The sequenced sample was naive CD8+ T cells from PBMCs. The source of this sequence is a man aged 18 to 30 in good health. Some clones in this sample may be carry-over from other donors' samples. The CDR3 reads CASSSPGGPRTGELFF. The DNA of the CDR3 is TGTGCCAGCAGCTCCCCGGGAGGGCCTCGAACCGGGGAGCTGTTTTTT.